The 23 T cell receptor beta chains reported below all come from one sample, sequenced in a study of CD8 T cells in Susac syndrome. The RNA, roughly 0.45 to 1 ug, was put through reverse transcription using random hexamers. TCRdb reprocessed the immunoSEQ multiplex PCR reads with MiXCR, giving one entry per CDR3 protein. The sample comprises 180,000 or so distinct CDR3 sequences, around 94% of which are singletons, and 0.13% to 0.15% rests with the top ten. The sample taken for sequencing was CD4+ T cells from PBMCs. Receptors originate from a human donor in good health.

The J gene is TRBJ2-1, the V gene TRBV9, with 9 bases matching TRBD1. Trimming at V came to 0 bases and at J to 7 bases, leaving 5 bases not matched to a gene. The V gene's germline CDR1 is SGDLS and CDR2 YYNGEE. CDR3 length: 15 amino acids. The CDR3 here is CASSVEGQGLNEQFF. CDR3 DNA sequence: TGTGCCAGCAGCGTAGAAGGACAGGGGTTGAATGAGCAGTTCTTC.

DNA for the CDR3: TGCAGCGCAATGGGACAGGGTGGTGGAAACACCATATATTTT. The encoded protein is CSAMGQGGGNTIYF. The chain is built from TRBV29-1 and TRBJ1-3, with 9 bases matching TRBD1. Germline loops: CDR1 SQVTM, CDR2 ANQGSEA. This CDR3 contains 14 residues. Trimming removed 7 bases from V and 3 bases from J; junction bases left unmatched: 7. Full variable domain (remainder filled in from reference TRBV29-1 and TRBJ1-3): SAVISQKPSRDICQRGTSLTIQCQVDSQVTMMFWYRQQPGQSLTLIATANQGSEATYESGFVIDKFPISRPNLTFSTLTVSNMSPEDSSIYLCSAMGQGGGNTIYFGEGSWLTVV.

The chain links TRBV29-1 to TRBJ2-5; D remains unclear. The germline V gene encodes CDR1 SQVTM and CDR2 ANQGSEA. V lost 7 bases and J lost 1, with 16 bases in between. The CDR3 length is 14 residues. The CDR3 sequence is CSANDSPSQETQYF. CDR3 nucleotide sequence: TGCAGCGCCAACGACTCTCCCTCCCAAGAGACCCAGTACTTC.

This sequence joins TRBV7-2 and TRBJ1-5, with 9 bases aligning to TRBD1. Losses at the gene ends were 5 bases for V and 0 bases for J; bases not matched to a gene: 8. The CDR3 loop spans 17 amino acids. In germline, CDR1 is SGHTA, CDR2 FQGNSA. Here the CDR3 DNA reads TGTGCCAGCAGCCCGAGGACAGGGGATCTTAGCAATCAGCCCCAGCATTTT. It encodes CASSPRTGDLSNQPQHF.

The V and J genes are TRBV5-6 and TRBJ1-2; possible D gene TRBD1, 6 bases. CDR1 is SGHDT, CDR2 YYEEEE, per germline. V dropped 2 bases and J dropped 5 bases, with 10 bases sitting between them. This CDR3 contains 13 residues. Written as DNA, the CDR3 is TGTGCCAGCAGCTTCGGGGGCATGTATGGCTACACCTTC. This encodes CASSFGGMYGYTF.

The rearrangement uses TRBV20-1 and TRBJ2-5; D is ambiguous. The CDR3 runs 12 residues. The germline CDR1 and CDR2 sequences are DFQATT and SNEGSKA (reference sequence). The ends were cut back, 3 bases at V and 0 bases at J, with 5 bases in the middle. CDR3 in DNA: TGCAGTGCTAGGAGTTACCAAGAGACCCAGTACTTC. It encodes CSARSYQETQYF.

The chain has TRBV2 and TRBJ2-3, with D unresolved. Germline V gives CDR1 SNHLY, CDR2 FYNNEI. Trimming took off 8 bases at V and 3 bases at J, with 3 bases between the two ends. There are 10 residues in the CDR3. In DNA, the CDR3 is TGTGCCAGCCAAACAGATACGCAGTATTTT. It codes for CASQTDTQYF. The variable domain in full, with the rest retrieved from reference TRBV2 and TRBJ2-3, is EPEVTQTPSHQVTQMGQEVILRCVPISNHLYFYWYRQILGQKVEFLVSFYNNEISEKSEIFDDQFSVERPDGSNFTLKIRSTKLEDSAMYFCASQTDTQYFGPGTRLTVL.

V usage is TRBV20-1 and J usage is TRBJ2-7; 10 bases map to TRBD2. The V gene end was trimmed by 4 bases and the J gene end by 0 bases; junction bases not matched to a gene: 3. Germline V gene lookup returns CDR1 DFQATT and CDR2 SNEGSKA (reference sequence). The length of the CDR3 is 14 residues. As DNA, the CDR3 is TGCAGTGCTACTAGCGGGGGCTACTCCTACGAGCAGTACTTC. Translation: CSATSGGYSYEQYF.

Comments on this clonotype: Mismatch with germline at one junction end may stem from a read error. This chain connects TRBV29-1 to TRBJ1-1; 7 bases match TRBD1. This CDR3 spans 13 amino acids. The V gene's germline CDR1 is SQVTM and CDR2 ANQGSEA. CDR3 residues: CSGGQVEGTEVFF. As DNA, the CDR3 is TGCAGCGGCGGACAGGTGGAGGGCACTGAAGTTTTCTTT.

V is TRBV23-1 and J is TRBJ1-4, with D uncertain. TRBV23-1 qualifies as an ORF whose function is uncertain. The ends were cut back, 2 bases at V and 6 bases at J, with 7 bases in the middle. The CDR3 runs 13 residues. CDR3 sequence reads: CASSQPRDEKLFF. The CDR3 DNA is TGCGCCAGCAGTCAACCAAGGGATGAAAAACTGTTTTTT.

CDR3 loop: CASSPGTAVLDYGYTF. The CDR3 coding sequence is TGTGCCAGCAGCCCCGGGACCGCCGTTTTAGACTATGGCTACACCTTC. This chain links TRBV7-6 with TRBJ1-2; perhaps TRBD1 as D (5 bases). The CDR3 runs 16 residues. Germline CDR1 reads SGHVS; CDR2 reads FNYEAQ. V dropped 5 bases and J dropped 3 bases, with 19 bases sitting between them.

The rearrangement links TRBV20-1 to TRBJ2-5, with TRBD2 matching over 16 bases. Germline V gene lookup returns CDR1 DFQATT and CDR2 SNEGSKA (reference sequence). CDR3 length: 20 amino acids. Trimming took 5 bases from V and 9 from J; bases not matched to a gene: 24. CDR3 residues: CSAPPTPGTSGGVRQWAQYF. CDR3 bases: TGCAGTGCTCCTCCAACGCCCGGGACTAGCGGGGGGGTCCGTCAATGGGCCCAGTACTTC.

The gene calls are TRBV4-3 and TRBJ2-7; D is unclear. Germline CDR1 LGHNA, CDR2 YSLEER. With 0 bases removed from V and 3 bases from J, the gap between germline ends came to 6 bases. This CDR3 contains 13 residues. The CDR3: CASSQEQHYEQYF. CDR3 in DNA: TGCGCCAGCAGCCAAGAACAGCACTACGAGCAGTACTTC.

This clonotype was seen a single time. The genes are TRBV29-1 and TRBJ2-3; 14 bases line up with TRBD2. CDR3 length equals 15 residues. Looked up from germline, CDR1 is SQVTM and CDR2 is ANQGSEA. Losses at the gene ends were 7 bases for V and 4 bases for J; bases not matched to a gene: 7. CDR3 coding DNA: TGCAGCGCCGGGACTAGCGGGGGTCCGGCAGATACGCAGTATTTT. It codes for CSAGTSGGPADTQYF.

The rearrangement uses TRBV4-3 and TRBJ2-3; no reliable D call. Trimming removed 0 bases at V and 2 bases at J, with 6 bases between. This CDR3 has 14 residues. Germline V CDR1 and CDR2: LGHNA, YSLEER. The DNA of the CDR3 is TGCGCCAGCAGCCAAGAGTTGAACACAGATACGCAGTATTTT. Translating gives CASSQELNTDTQYF.

This clonotype was seen once. This chain connects TRBV3-1 to TRBJ2-5, with 13 bases fitting TRBD2. Losses at the gene ends were 2 bases for V and 6 bases for J; bases not matched to a gene: 12. The CDR3 is 18 amino acids. Germline CDR1 is LGHDT and CDR2 is YNNKEL (reference sequence). CDR3 in amino acids: CASSQPLRLAGGRKTQYF. The CDR3 bases are TGTGCCAGCAGCCAACCCCTACGACTAGCGGGGGGCCGGAAGACCCAGTACTTC.

The gene calls are TRBV4-3 and TRBJ2-7; TRBD1 might be the D (6 bases). V was cut by 3 bases and J by 5 bases, with 17 bases left in between. The germline CDR1 and CDR2 sequences are LGHNA and YSLEER. The CDR3 runs 15 residues. In DNA, the CDR3 is TGCGCCAGCAGCCAGGGGGTGGGCAGGGGCCACGAGCAGTACTTC. Encoded protein: CASSQGVGRGHEQYF.

This chain connects TRBV18 to TRBJ2-5; 7 bases agree with TRBD2. Germline CDR1 is KGHSH and CDR2 is LQKENI. Unmatched junction bases numbered 11, after V lost 8 bases and J lost 5 bases. The CDR3 is 14 residues long. CDR3 in amino acids: CASVSGYSGETQYF. The CDR3 DNA reads as TGTGCCAGCGTCAGCGGTTATAGCGGGGAGACCCAGTACTTC.

The chain uses TRBV20-1 and TRBJ2-5; no clear D. There are 13 residues in the CDR3. V lost 0 bases, J lost 2 bases, and 7 bases lay in between. The germline V gene has CDR1 DFQATT and CDR2 SNEGSKA (reference sequence). CDR3 in DNA: TGCAGTGCTAGAGATCATGGTCAAGAGACCCAGTACTTC. It yields the protein CSARDHGQETQYF.

The rearrangement joins TRBV11-2 to TRBJ2-5; 14 positions agree with TRBD2. Germline CDR1 and CDR2: SGHAT and FQNNGV. This CDR3 comprises 15 residues. V shed 8 bases, J shed 9 bases, and the junction held 11 bases outside the gene matches. The DNA of the CDR3 is TGTGCCAGCGGCCTGGGACTAGCGGGAGTAGGGGCCCAGTACTTC. Encoded protein: CASGLGLAGVGAQYF.

The chain carries TRBV5-6 and TRBJ1-2; 9 positions agree with TRBD1. J gave up 6 bases and V 4 bases, and 4 bases lay outside the gene matches. The CDR3 is made up of 13 amino acids. Germline V gene sequence: CDR1 SGHDT, CDR2 YYEEEE. CDR3: CASSDTGGNGYTF. Written as DNA, the CDR3 is TGTGCCAGCAGCGATACAGGGGGCAATGGCTACACCTTC.

The CDR3 reads CAWTSRLGLLIRYNEQFF. The DNA for the CDR3 is TGTGCCTGGACCTCCCGGCTGGGACTCCTAATCCGATACAATGAGCAGTTCTTC. The chain combines TRBV30 with TRBJ2-1; D might be TRBD2 (6 bases). The CDR3 spans 18 residues. V gave up 4 bases and J gave up 4 bases, with 26 bases separating them. Germline CDR1 is GTSNPN and CDR2 is SVGIG (reference sequence).

This chain uses TRBV11-2 with TRBJ2-3, with 9 bases that match TRBD2. The CDR3 contains 16 residues. The V and J ends lost 2 bases and 1 base, in that order; junction bases with no gene match: 4. Germline V gene lookup returns CDR1 SGHAT and CDR2 FQNNGV. The CDR3 spells CASSLLRGGGTDTQYF. Here the CDR3 DNA reads TGTGCCAGCAGCTTATTGCGGGGGGGCGGCACAGATACGCAGTATTTT.